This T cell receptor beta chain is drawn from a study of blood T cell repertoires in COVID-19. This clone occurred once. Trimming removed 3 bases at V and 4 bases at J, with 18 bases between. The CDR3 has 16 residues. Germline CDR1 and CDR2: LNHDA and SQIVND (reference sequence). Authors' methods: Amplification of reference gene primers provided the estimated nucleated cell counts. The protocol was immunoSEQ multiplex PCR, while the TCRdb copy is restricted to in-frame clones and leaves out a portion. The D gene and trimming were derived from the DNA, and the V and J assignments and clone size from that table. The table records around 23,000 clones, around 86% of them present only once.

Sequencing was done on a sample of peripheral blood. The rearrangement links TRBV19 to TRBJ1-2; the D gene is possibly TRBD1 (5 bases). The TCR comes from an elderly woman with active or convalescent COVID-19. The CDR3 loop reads CASSISWGVDGYGYTF. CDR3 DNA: TGTGCCAGTAGTATCTCATGGGGCGTTGATGGCTATGGCTACACCTTC.